These T cell receptor beta chains were read from a single sample in a study of early T cells in non-severe SARS-CoV-2 infection. TCRdb independently ran MiXCR on the 5' RACE reads; one entry per CDR3 protein. Counted here are 55,000 to 75,000 distinct CDR3 sequences, about 8.4% occurring once; the ten biggest clones make up about 3.4%. Sequencing was done on a sample of whole blood. Receptors were obtained from an adult who was a healthcare worker with PCR-confirmed SARS-CoV-2 infection or an uninfected control (not recorded which). Both conserved end residues are part of each CDR3. A D gene is named only where the DNA matches it firmly. Clone size is stated in some rows and not others, as once, few, many or a class when expanded.

D gene,J gene,V gene,clone size,CDR3 DNA,CDR3 protein
-,TRBJ2-3,TRBV7-2,-,TGTGCCAGCAGCTTAGTGGGCTTCACAGATACGCAGTATTTT,CASSLVGFTDTQYF
-,TRBJ1-2,TRBV7-2,-,TGTGTCAGCAGCTCCCGTAGGACGGGGGGAAGATATGGCTACACCTTC,CVSSSRRTGGRYGYTF
TRBD2,TRBJ2-1,TRBV4-2,many,TGTGCCAGCAGCCAAGATACCGGGACTAGGTTTGAGCAGTTCTTC,CASSQDTGTRFEQFF
-,TRBJ2-2,TRBV30,-,TGTGCCGGGCAGGCGGGACTTCTCTACGGGGAGCTGTTTTTT,CAGQAGLLYGELFF
TRBD1,TRBJ1-3,TRBV7-9,-,TGTGCCAGCAGCTCAGTAGCGGGGACAGTCACGAACACCATATATTTT,CASSSVAGTVTNTIYF
-,TRBJ1-2,TRBV18,few,TGTGCCAGCTCACCTGCAGGAGAAAGCTATGGCTACACCTTC,CASSPAGESYGYTF
TRBD2,TRBJ2-1,TRBV29-1,many,TGCAGCGTTGTGGGGACTAGCGGGAGGCGGTCCTACAATGAGCAGTTCTTC,CSVVGTSGRRSYNEQFF
TRBD2,TRBJ2-1,TRBV6-6,many,TGTGCCAGCTCTACCGGGGGACTAGCGGGTCTTGAGCAGTTCTTC,CASSTGGLAGLEQFF
-,TRBJ2-1,TRBV28,many,TGTGCCAGCAGTTTATTAACAGACTACAATGAGCAGTTCTTC,CASSLLTDYNEQFF
-,TRBJ1-6,TRBV7-6,many,TGTGCCAGCAGCTTAGAGATGGGGAAGAATTCACCCCTCCACTTT,CASSLEMGKNSPLHF
-,TRBJ2-6,TRBV6-5,few,TGTGCCACCATGGAGGGGGCCAACACGGCGGGGGCCAACGTCCTGACTTTC,CATMEGANTAGANVLTF
-,TRBJ1-5,TRBV12-3/TRBV12-4,-,TGTGCCAGCAGTGGAGGGCCGGTTCAGCCCCAGCTTTTT,CASSGGPVQPQLF
-,TRBJ2-7,TRBV27,many,TGTGCCAGCAGTCTCGGGGCCTCCTACGAGCAGTACTTC,CASSLGASYEQYF
-,TRBJ2-5,TRBV7-9,many,TGTGCCAGCAGCCTTACCTTATACCAAGAGACCCAGTACTTC,CASSLTLYQETQYF
TRBD2,TRBJ2-1,TRBV6-2/TRBV6-3,-,TGTGCCAGCAGTTATCCCGGGAGGGAGGCGGATGAGCAGTTCTTC,CASSYPGREADEQFF
TRBD1,TRBJ2-7,TRBV28,many,TGTGCCAGCAGATGGACAGGGAACGGCTACGAGCAGTACTTC,CASRWTGNGYEQYF
TRBD2,TRBJ2-1,TRBV5-1,many,TGCGCCAGCAGTGAAAGCGGGAGCGACTCCTACAATGAGCAGTTCTTC,CASSESGSDSYNEQFF
TRBD1,TRBJ2-3,TRBV7-2,-,TGTGCCAGCAGCTTACGGCCCGGACAGGAGGCCGGGCAGTATTTT,CASSLRPGQEAGQYF
TRBD1,TRBJ2-7,TRBV18,many,TGTGCCAGCTCACCACCGACAGGGAACTACGAGCAGTACTTC,CASSPPTGNYEQYF
TRBD1,TRBJ1-1,TRBV14,many,TGTGCCAGCAGCCAAGATGGGGACAGGGCCCTAATGAACACTGAAGCTTTCTTT,CASSQDGDRALMNTEAFF
TRBD2,TRBJ2-7,TRBV28,many,TGTGCCAGCAGTTTCCCCGGGACTAGCGTTTACGAGCAGTACTTC,CASSFPGTSVYEQYF
-,TRBJ2-3,TRBV20-1,many,TGCAGTGCTAGAGACAGGTCGGGGACAGATACGCAGTATTTT,CSARDRSGTDTQYF
TRBD2,TRBJ2-3,TRBV7-2,-,TGTGCCAGCAGCCCGGGACTAGCGGAGGTGGGGCAGTATTTT,CASSPGLAEVGQYF